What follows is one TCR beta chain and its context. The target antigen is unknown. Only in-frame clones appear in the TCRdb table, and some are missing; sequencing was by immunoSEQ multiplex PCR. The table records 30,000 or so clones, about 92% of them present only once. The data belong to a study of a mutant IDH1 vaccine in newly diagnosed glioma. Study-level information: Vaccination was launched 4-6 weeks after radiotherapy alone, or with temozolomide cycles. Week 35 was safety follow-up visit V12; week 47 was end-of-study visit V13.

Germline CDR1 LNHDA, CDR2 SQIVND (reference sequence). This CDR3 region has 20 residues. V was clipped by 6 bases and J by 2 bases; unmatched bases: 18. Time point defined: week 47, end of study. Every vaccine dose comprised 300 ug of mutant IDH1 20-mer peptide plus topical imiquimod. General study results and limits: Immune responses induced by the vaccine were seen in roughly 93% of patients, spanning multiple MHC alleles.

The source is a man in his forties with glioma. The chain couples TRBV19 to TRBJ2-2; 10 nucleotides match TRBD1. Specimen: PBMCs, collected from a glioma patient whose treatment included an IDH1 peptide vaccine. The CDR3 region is CASRPQRDRGPSFNTGELFF. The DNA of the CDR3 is TGTGCCAGTAGACCACAACGCGACAGGGGGCCCTCATTCAACACCGGGGAGCTGTTTTTT.